The clone carrying this T cell receptor beta chain is a singleton in its sample. Profiling relied on immunoSEQ multiplex PCR, and the TCRdb table lists in-frame clones only, not all of them. The table shows 75,000 to 90,000 clones, with 93% occurring only once. These data are taken from a study of technical replicates of blood from a handful of donors. The CDR3 is made up of 13 amino acids. Trimming pared 4 bases from V and 3 bases from J, leaving 10 bases between. Looked up from germline, CDR1 is SGHRS and CDR2 is YFSETQ. This sequence joins TRBV5-1 and TRBJ2-5; a possible D gene is TRBD2 (5 bases). The sample comprised T cells isolated from PBMCs. The receptor comes from a human donor in good health. The CDR3 region is CASSPRAEETQYF. Written as DNA, the CDR3 is TGCGCCAGCAGCCCGAGGGCAGAAGAGACCCAGTACTTC.